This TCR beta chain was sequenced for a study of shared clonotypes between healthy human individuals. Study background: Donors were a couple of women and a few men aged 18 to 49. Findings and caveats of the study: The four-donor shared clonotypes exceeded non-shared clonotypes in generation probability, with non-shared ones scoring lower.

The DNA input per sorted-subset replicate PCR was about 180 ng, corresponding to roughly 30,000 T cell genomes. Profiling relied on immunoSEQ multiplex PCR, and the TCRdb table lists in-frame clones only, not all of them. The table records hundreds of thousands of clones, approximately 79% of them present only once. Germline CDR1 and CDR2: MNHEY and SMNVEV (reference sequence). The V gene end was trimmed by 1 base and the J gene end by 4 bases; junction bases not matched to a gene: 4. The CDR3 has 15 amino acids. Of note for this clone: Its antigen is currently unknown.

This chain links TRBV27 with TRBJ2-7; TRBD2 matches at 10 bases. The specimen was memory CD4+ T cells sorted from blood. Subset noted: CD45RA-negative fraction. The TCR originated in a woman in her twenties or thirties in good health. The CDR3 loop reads CASSLWRTSGYEQYF. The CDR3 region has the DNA TGTGCCAGCAGTTTATGGCGGACTAGCGGTTACGAGCAGTACTTC.